This T cell receptor (beta chain) was sequenced during a study of spatial heterogeneity in lung cancer. Every molecule of TCR cDNA had its own unique molecular identifier. Using its own MiXCR run on the 5' RACE reads, TCRdb lists one record per CDR3 protein. The table includes more than 10,000 distinct CDR3 sequences, 4.5% to 7% detected once. General study findings and limits: Tracking of tumor mutation counts was seen in expanded intratumoral alpha and beta TCR counts.

Indicated time point: sample taken at primary tumor resection. Donors were under 90 untreated early-stage non-small cell lung cancer patients. The authors sequenced whole RNA from tumor, nontumor lung or frozen PBMC without sorting. This clonotype was counted ten times or more. As yet, its antigen is unknown. This beta chain slipped into a library made for alpha chains as a stray read, so its size is not meaningful. The V end lost 0 bases, the J end lost 0 bases, and 9 bases lay between the germline ends. This CDR3 has 15 residues. Germline V gives CDR1 DFQATT, CDR2 SNEGSKA (reference sequence). The source was lung tumor tissue, collected at surgery. The sequence was collected from a female donor with early-stage non-small cell lung cancer. The rearrangement uses TRBV20-1 and TRBJ1-3; D gene ambiguous. CDR3 bases: TGCAGTGCTAGAGATTATCTGAACTCTGGAAACACCATATATTTT. Protein: CSARDYLNSGNTIYF.